This TCR beta chain was retrieved from a study of blood T cell repertoires in COVID-19. Overall study context: Samples representing acute and convalescent COVID-19 were sourced from the United States, Italy and Spain. The cDNA or gDNA used as material had been derived from T cells, B-cell-depleted T cells, or PBMCs.

Clones were sequenced by immunoSEQ multiplex PCR, and TCRdb holds only the in-frame ones, with some missing. This sample has hundreds of thousands of clones, with 75% to 90% found just once. Study members were between roughly 18 and 100 years old and lived in some 22 US regions. Contact with a PCR-confirmed or clinician-diagnosed COVID-19 case occurred within 2 weeks of entry. Germline V gives CDR1 SGHNT, CDR2 YYREEE (reference sequence). Trimming took off 4 bases at V and 8 bases at J, with 16 bases between the two ends. CDR3 length equals 15 residues. Sequenced input: PBMCs or T cells enriched from blood (not recorded which). This chain connects TRBV5-4 to TRBJ1-6; D unclear. This clonotype originated in a man aged 50-60 years who had been exposed to COVID-19. DNA of the CDR3: TGTGCCAGCAGCAAAAACAGCGGCGGGGATTCACCCCTCCACTTT. Translated: CASSKNSGGDSPLHF.